The sequence of this T cell receptor beta chain was determined in a study of PD-L1 blockade in urothelial cancer. Across the study: Patients had undergone 0 to 3 prior chemotherapy regimens. Blood analyses occurred 3 weeks (second dose) and 6 weeks post treatment start. Blood samples had a median of about 150,000 T cells.

The study enrolled patients with locally advanced or metastatic urothelial carcinoma. Clones were read by immunoSEQ multiplex PCR, and TCRdb kept only the in-frame ones, dropping some. The table has fewer than 25,000 clones, around nine tenths seen once; the top ten hold under 3.5%. The CDR3 runs 13 residues. The junction had 4 bases not matched to a gene; V was cut back by 9 bases and J by 3 bases. Germline loops: CDR1 SGHVS, CDR2 FQNEAQ. This material consisted of PBMCs, taken around atezolizumab (anti-PD-L1) treatment. The receptor comes from a man between 45 and 60 years old with urothelial cancer. The V and J genes are TRBV7-8 and TRBJ2-7, with TRBD1 matching 11 bases. The CDR3 sequence: CARLGQGVYEQYF. CDR3 DNA sequence: TGTGCCAGGTTGGGACAGGGGGTCTACGAGCAGTACTTC.